The sequence of this T cell receptor beta chain was determined in a study of cytomegalovirus exposure and HLA in healthy donors (dated by TCRdb to the late 2010s). Regarding the study in general: An earlier analysis of more than 550 of the donors reported approximately 300 Gb of sequence data and 117 million unique TCR beta sequences obtained from around 180 million T cells. The number of donors typed differed by locus, with about 629-640 for A, B, C, DRB1 and DQB1, about 500 for DQA1, about 610 for DPA1, and 400 to 490 for DPB1. High-throughput TCR immunosequencing, statistical association of individual TCRs with disease status, and machine learning were combined to predict cytomegalovirus infection status. In a later genetic analysis, genome-wide SNP genotypes for about 60% of the 666 donors were used, and that subset was treated as a discovery cohort. Because of strong linkage in the cohort, roughly 5 DR-DQ haplotypes were treated as single units for association and clustering. Every discovery cohort repertoire had been produced on one sequencing platform. A later analysis re-examined previously published TCR beta repertoires from about 670 donors and added high-resolution HLA genotyping to investigate patterns of TCR occurrence. A separate validation cohort of more than 100 different subjects was used in addition to the approximately 610-subject first cohort. The study profiled the T cell repertoires of 550 to 700 subjects by immunosequencing and related them to cytomegalovirus serostatus. Alongside the repertoire data, information on donor age, sex, ethnicity and CMV serostatus was compiled. In an earlier analysis of roughly 580 of the donors, high-throughput TCR beta sequencing was used to judge whether each TCR beta V gene segment behaved as functional or pseudogenic. In the later analysis, no new phenotypic data were used to find candidate immune exposures; instead, reliance was placed on TCR beta sequences and their occurrence across donors. The study aimed to test whether cataloging public T cell receptors could reveal signatures of past pathogen exposure. Both class I and class II loci were covered by HLA typing, at four-digit resolution. Among the roughly 400 genotyped donors, around 81% belonged to the genetic ancestry cluster associated with self-reported Caucasian donors. Roughly 310 gigabases of sequencing data and tens of millions of unique TCR sequences were included in an early release covering 550 to 800 HLA-typed donors. On average, around 200,000 unique TCR beta nucleotide sequences were sequenced per donor among fewer than 500 genotyped donors of the cohort, with 15% to 20% of those sequences being non-productive. Beyond this particular receptor, the publication reports: Only TCR beta chains were sequenced in this cohort, and the absence of alpha or paired-chain data limited detectable features. Several of the top co-occurrence clusters appeared to be linked to parvovirus B19, influenza, CMV and Epstein-Barr virus, according to a later analysis. An earlier analysis of 587 of the donors showed that most TCR beta V segments appeared in productive rearrangements either about 87% or about 30% of the time, which broadly matched IMGT annotations. Because HLA typing was unavailable for some donors at each locus, only the typed subset was used in association tests. Because counts were too low, roughly 17 rarely observed V segments, including chromosome 9 orphons, were left out of the earlier analysis of some 600 of the donors. It was suggested by the authors that the approach could potentially be generalized to other disease states and immunological phenotypes. Because the 87-base-pair reads could not distinguish some IMGT-functional V segments, including TRBV6-2 and TRBV6-3, those segments were excluded. The study listed approximately 150 TCR beta chains as associated with cytomegalovirus. Sequencing depth was assumed to be roughly uniform across donors in the presence/absence analyses, though that assumption may not hold. A later analysis found that most CMV-associated TCR beta chains appeared HLA-restricted, with HLA associations seemingly driven largely by CMV exposure. In both the original and validation cohorts, the classifier was reported to diagnose cytomegalovirus status with high specificity and sensitivity. Assigning TCR associations to individual alleles was difficult when HLA alleles, especially DR and DQ, strongly co-occurred. In a later analysis, some 17,000 TCR beta sequences were associated with specific HLA alleles at a false discovery rate of 0.05. A further reported finding was that TCR beta sequences accurately predicted the HLA-A and HLA-B alleles for most subjects in the first cohort. A later analysis found that TCR association rates varied across HLA loci, with DRB1 alleles showing the most associated TCRs and HLA-C alleles the fewest. The only immune exposure information available for the cohort was CMV serostatus. A later analysis found that HLA-associated TCR beta chains were more clonally expanded and had lower generation probabilities than equally common non-associated chains. Correlated functional status among segregating V segments might reflect linkage disequilibrium, but an unknown experimental factor could not be ruled out. According to a later genetic analysis, donors in an Asian-associated ancestry cluster had fewer N-insertions in productive TCRs than the approximately 670-donor mean. A cluster of highly shared sequence variants was judged likely to be a technical artifact of the sequencing pipeline. In vitro tests confirmed that a few of the cytomegalovirus-associated TCR beta chains recognize cytomegalovirus antigens. Across donors, most TCR sequences were observed very rarely, whereas some public TCRs were present in many individuals. An association between a missense DCLRE1C variant and V-gene and J-gene trimming of TCR beta chains was found in a later genetic analysis and replicated in an independent cohort.

The germline V and J ends show losses of 4 bases and 4 bases respectively, and no gene match explains 15 bases of the junction. The CDR3 runs 17 amino acids, cysteine and phenylalanine included. Of the read, only the CDR3 DNA is kept; its 51 bases are in frame from base 1. Via the germline V gene, CDR1 is MGHRA and CDR2 YSYEKL. Library preparation employed the immunoSEQ multiplex PCR assay. A mixture of 60 forward primers for TCR Vbeta segments and 13 reverse primers for TCR Jbeta segments was used in the multiplex PCR. Amplification of the CDR3 region of rearranged TCR beta genes was performed with a multiplex PCR assay on genomic DNA. The amplified TCR beta libraries were sequenced on the Illumina HiSeq System as 87-base-pair reads. The published analysis was carried out like this. Across the 640 or so repertoires, a later analysis counted 75 million to 90 million unique TCR beta chains, 9.5 million to 12 million of which were shared by at least two donors. Raw reads were error-corrected and collapsed into unique sequences by a nearest-neighbor algorithm in which closely related sequences were merged to remove PCR and sequencing errors. CDR3 sequences were aligned to IMGT reference sequences to assign V, D and J gene segments. For a sequence to be retained, at least a six-nucleotide match to both a V gene segment and a J gene segment was required. Rearrangements were called productive when the CDR3 lacked stop codons and stayed in frame with V and J; all others were non-productive. Following IMGT convention, CDR3 was defined as the stretch from the second conserved V-encoded cysteine up to the conserved J-encoded phenylalanine. The earlier analysis of about 530 of the donors excluded any sequence lacking an unambiguous match to a single V gene segment. In an earlier analysis of approximately 590 of the donors, a V segment was called functional when productive rearrangements were above 56.7%, and segregating when the standard deviation between donors exceeded 5%. A statistical classification framework was developed to diagnose cytomegalovirus status using the catalog of TCR beta chain sequences. A later analysis assigned V and J genes by comparing TCR nucleotide sequences with IMGT/GENE-DB human TR gene sequences. The TCRdist pipeline was used in a later analysis to assign CDR3 sequences and most-parsimonious VDJ recombination scenarios. In a later analysis, every TCR beta chain was defined by the combination of its CDR3 amino acid sequence and its V-gene family, and reads without a unique V-gene family were dropped. To address suspected cross-contamination and a sequencing artifact, a later analysis removed roughly 580 highly shared, low-generation-probability nucleotide sequences. In a later analysis, a clonal expansion index was calculated for each public chain from normalized within-repertoire ranks of inferred template counts. A later analysis computed generation probabilities with a VDJ recombination model fitted to out-of-frame rearrangements, and checked the results against IGoR. In a later analysis, hypergeometric tests were used to score TCR-TCR, TCR-HLA and TCR-CMV co-occurrence, with a repertoire-size bias correction applied to TCR pairs. In a later analysis, false discovery rates were estimated by permuting HLA or CMV assignments 20 times. In a later analysis, co-occurring TCRs were grouped using DBSCAN, and TCRdist sequence similarity was added for clustering within HLA-allele-positive subsets. For co-occurrence clustering, repertoires with fewer than 30,000 or more than 120,000 public chains were excluded, along with roughly five repertoires with anomalous nucleotide sharing. Drawn from immuneACCESS, this table holds only the in-frame rearrangements with V and J called that TCRdb kept. Clones are partly lost; checked studies trace under half to an unresolved V gene and leave the rest unexplained. Clonal size and the V and J genes are those of that table, whereas D and trimming came from the DNA. This sample lists roughly 120,000 clones; about 68% were detected once. Together, the top ten hold roughly 11% of the sample.

Many counts were recorded for this clone. It lacks a known antigen. Base qualities are missing; no much larger clone stands one base away. The cohort was made up of 500 to 800 healthy bone marrow donors. Cohort members were all nominally healthy when sampled, although unrecorded immune exposures were likely present. The donor was CMV seropositive and belonged to the group of around 300 seropositive cohort members. Every donor gave a peripheral blood sample, and the peripheral blood mononuclear cells from that sample were used for TCR beta sequencing. Genomic DNA was extracted from the blood cell samples with the Qiagen DNeasy Blood Extraction Kit.

The chain is assembled from TRBV4-1 and TRBJ1-1, and TRBD1 aligns with 7 junction nucleotides. The TCR was taken from a woman aged 50 to 65 in good health and CMV-seropositive. The sample was PBMCs. The CDR3 loop reads CASSRGSPGQAFTEAFF. In nucleotides, the sequence is TGCGCCAGCAGCCGAGGATCCCCTGGACAGGCTTTCACTGAAGCTTTCTTT.